Below, 12 T cell receptor beta chains from the same sample are listed, as sequenced in a study of blood T cell repertoires in COVID-19. The data were produced by immunoSEQ multiplex PCR, yet TCRdb's version contains in-frame clones alone and is incomplete. The sample yields roughly 49,000 clones, 84% seen once. Sequenced input: peripheral blood. The receptors derive from a man aged 45-65 years with acute or convalescent COVID-19.

The rearrangement joins TRBV11-3 to TRBJ2-5; 12 nucleotides match TRBD2. Trimming cost V 1 base and J 1 base; bases outside gene matches: 4. The CDR3 contains 17 residues. Per the germline V gene, CDR1 is SGHNT and CDR2 is YENEEA. The CDR3 DNA reads TGTGCCAGCAGCTTAGGCGGACTAGCGGGGAGCCAAGAGACCCAGTACTTC. Translating it yields CASSLGGLAGSQETQYF. The full variable domain, rest sourced from reference TRBV11-3 and TRBJ2-5, is EAGVVQSPRYKIIEKKQPVAFWCNPISGHNTLYWYLQNLGQGPELLIRYENEEAVDDSQLPKDRFSAERLKGVDSTLKIQPAELGDSAVYLCASSLGGLAGSQETQYFGPGTRLLVL.

V gene TRBV10-2 combines with J gene TRBJ1-1, with TRBD1 matching over 9 bases. CDR1 WSHSY and CDR2 SAAADI come from the germline V gene. J lost 5 bases, V lost 7 bases, and 11 bases had no gene match. This CDR3 is built from 15 residues. CDR3 loop: CASKRAGQGLTEAFF. CDR3 DNA sequence: TGCGCCAGCAAGAGAGCGGGACAGGGATTGACTGAAGCTTTCTTT.

This chain uses TRBV9 with TRBJ1-4, with D perhaps TRBD1 (5 bases). CDR3 length equals 15 residues. Germline assignment: CDR1 SGDLS and CDR2 YYNGEE. Trimming left V 0 bases short and J 6 bases short, with 12 bases between. The CDR3 DNA follows: TGTGCCAGCAGCGTAGGGGATGGGGGGTATGAAAAACTGTTTTTT. Protein sequence: CASSVGDGGYEKLFF.

The gene calls are TRBV4-1 and TRBJ2-1; 8 bases fit TRBD2. The CDR3 spans 16 residues. The ends lost 0 bases at V and 9 bases at J; junction bases unmatched: 10. Germline values: CDR1 MGHRA, CDR2 YSYEKL. The CDR3 DNA follows: TGCGCCAGCAGCCAAGATTGGGTAGCGGGACGCGGTGAGCAGTTCTTC. This sequence encodes CASSQDWVAGRGEQFF.

This clone was seen a handful of times. The rearrangement links TRBV14 to TRBJ1-5, with D uncertain. V dropped 4 bases and J dropped 0 bases, with 4 bases sitting between them. In germline, CDR1 is SGHDN, CDR2 FVKESK. The CDR3 spans 13 residues. DNA of the CDR3: TGTGCCAGCAGCCGTAATAGCAATCAGCCCCAGCATTTT. The encoded protein is CASSRNSNQPQHF.

The gene calls are TRBV18 and TRBJ1-5, with D unclear. Trimming stripped 3 bases from V and 1 base from J, with 7 bases between. This CDR3 comprises 14 residues. CDR1 KGHSH and CDR2 LQKENI come from the germline V gene. CDR3: CASSPAGSNQPQHF. The CDR3 nucleotides are TGTGCCAGCTCACCGGCGGGGAGCAATCAGCCCCAGCATTTT.

This clone was observed a single time. CDR3 sequence (DNA): TGTGCCACCAGTGATAGTTTAGCGGGAGACGGGAATGAGCAGTTCTTC. Translating it yields CATSDSLAGDGNEQFF. The V and J genes are TRBV24-1 and TRBJ2-1, with 9 bases matching TRBD2. V gave up 3 bases and J gave up 7 bases; unmatched junction bases: 9. Germline V gene lookup returns CDR1 KGHDR and CDR2 SFDVKD. This CDR3 comprises 16 residues.

The rearrangement uses TRBV5-1 and TRBJ1-6; D is uncertain. CDR1 and CDR2 (germline): SGHRS, YFSETQ. The CDR3 runs 14 residues. V was clipped by 4 bases and J by 7 bases, with 12 bases between them. As DNA, the CDR3 is TGCGCCAGCAGCCCCCCAGGTATGAATTCACCCCTCCACTTT. Protein product: CASSPPGMNSPLHF.

V and J are TRBV3-1 (or the pseudogene TRBV3-2) and TRBJ1-2; 10 nucleotides agree with TRBD1. The CDR3 contains 14 residues. With 3 bases clipped from V and 6 bases from J, the junction kept 4 bases outside the gene matches. CDR1 and CDR2 (germline): LGHDT, YNNKEL (reference sequence). In DNA form, the CDR3 reads TGTGCCAGCAGCCATAGGGGACAGGGGAATGGCTACACCTTC. This codes for CASSHRGQGNGYTF.

By sample fraction, this clone is large. The gene calls are TRBV4-2 and TRBJ2-1, with 10 bases that match TRBD2. The V gene end was trimmed by 0 bases and the J gene end by 8 bases; junction bases not matched to a gene: 7. The CDR3 contains 16 residues. Germline V gives CDR1 LGHNA, CDR2 YNFKEQ. The CDR3 sequence: CASSQEASSGGDEQFF. CDR3 sequence (DNA): TGTGCCAGCAGCCAAGAAGCTTCTAGCGGGGGCGATGAGCAGTTCTTC.

The gene calls are TRBV5-6 and TRBJ2-5; D is uncertain. The CDR3 runs 13 residues. CDR1 is SGHDT and CDR2 is YYEEEE in the germline V gene. Trimming left V 4 bases short and J 4 bases short, with 11 bases between. The DNA for the CDR3 is TGTGCCAGCAGCCTGTCCTATAGAGAGACCCAGTACTTC. It yields the protein CASSLSYRETQYF.

The genes are TRBV4-1 and TRBJ2-7; TRBD2 matches 8 bases. The V and J ends lost 6 bases and 1 base, in that order; junction bases with no gene match: 20. The length of the CDR3 is 19 residues. The germline gives CDR1 MGHRA, CDR2 YSYEKL. CDR3 coding DNA: TGCGCCAGCAGGTACAAGATACAACCCACAAGCGGGAGTTCCTACGAGCAGTACTTC. Translating it yields CASRYKIQPTSGSSYEQYF.